This entry lists 15 T cell receptor beta chains sequenced from one sample in a study of cytomegalovirus exposure and HLA in healthy donors. Researchers ran the PCR with 60 Vbeta and 13 Jbeta primers. Assay: immunoSEQ multiplex PCR; the TCRdb copy retains only in-frame clones and omits some. The data show around 200,000 clones, with 80% to 90% seen just once and more than 0.95% held by the top ten. The sequenced sample was PBMCs. Receptor source: a girl aged 2-10 years in good health and CMV-seropositive.

This chain uses TRBV27 with TRBJ1-2; D unresolved. CDR1 MNHEY and CDR2 SMNVEV come from the germline V gene (reference sequence). The CDR3 has 13 amino acids. Trimming cost V 5 bases and J 4 bases, with 11 bases left between them. The chain's CDR3 is CASSPSSLYGYTF. For the CDR3, the DNA is TGTGCCAGCAGTCCATCGTCACTCTATGGCTACACCTTC.

This clone was seen just once. This chain links TRBV28 with TRBJ1-5, with 10 bases identical to TRBD1. J gave up 5 bases and V 6 bases, and 10 bases lay outside the gene matches. This CDR3 contains 16 residues. Germline lookup yields CDR1 MDHEN and CDR2 SYDVKM. The CDR3 protein is CASRRLTGGGDQPQHF. CDR3 nucleotides: TGTGCCAGCAGGCGGCTGACAGGGGGCGGAGATCAGCCCCAGCATTTT.

V and J are TRBV4-2 and TRBJ2-7, with D perhaps matching TRBD1 (5 bases). CDR1 is LGHNA and CDR2 is YNFKEQ in the germline V gene. CDR3 length equals 16 residues. The V and J ends lost 1 base and 0 bases respectively, with 13 bases between them. The DNA of the CDR3 is TGTGCCAGCAGCCAAGGCCCGACAGAGAGCTCCTACGAGCAGTACTTC. Protein product: CASSQGPTESSYEQYF.

The J gene is TRBJ1-5, the V gene TRBV19, with a possible D match to TRBD1 (6 bases). Germline CDR1 is LNHDA and CDR2 is SQIVND (reference sequence). V lost 6 bases and J 1 base, leaving 16 bases between the germline ends. The CDR3 is 16 amino acids. The CDR3 nucleotides are TGTGCCAGTAGACAGGGTTTGCTGGGGAGCAATCAGCCCCAGCATTTT. Protein sequence: CASRQGLLGSNQPQHF.

This chain connects TRBV5-1 to TRBJ1-1; 9 bases agree with TRBD1. Trimming cost V 0 bases and J 5 bases; bases outside gene matches: 2. Germline V lookup: CDR1 SGHRS, CDR2 YFSETQ. The CDR3 spans 14 residues. The CDR3 DNA reads TGCGCCAGCAGCTTGGGGGGACAGGGAACTGAAGCTTTCTTT. This sequence encodes CASSLGGQGTEAFF.

The chain combines TRBV19 with TRBJ2-7, with D unclear. The CDR3 is made up of 15 amino acids. Between the trimmed V and J ends, which lost 2 bases and 0 bases, there was a span of 11 bases. Germline CDR1 LNHDA, CDR2 SQIVND (reference sequence). CDR3 region: CASSIFGADSYEQYF. The CDR3 nucleotides read TGTGCCAGTAGTATATTTGGCGCGGACTCCTACGAGCAGTACTTC.

J is TRBJ1-3 and V is TRBV6-5; D gene ambiguous. The V end lost 0 bases, the J end lost 7 bases, and 13 bases lay between the germline ends. The CDR3 length is 15 residues. The germline V gene has CDR1 MNHEY and CDR2 SVGAGI. In nucleotides, the CDR3 is TGTGCCAGCAGTTACTCGATATCGGTTCGGAACACCATATATTTT. Its protein is CASSYSISVRNTIYF.

This rearrangement joins TRBV6-1 to TRBJ1-5, with 8 bases fitting TRBD1. This CDR3 comprises 14 residues. From germline, CDR1 is MNHNS and CDR2 SASEGT. CDR3 nucleotides: TGTGCTTCCGGACAGGGATATAGCAATCAGCCCCAGCATTTT. This gives the protein CASGQGYSNQPQHF.

The gene calls are TRBV11-1 and TRBJ2-1; D possibly corresponds to TRBD1 (7 bases). The germline V gene encodes CDR1 SGHAT and CDR2 FQDESV (reference sequence). V was clipped by 0 bases and J by 7 bases, with 13 bases between them. This CDR3 region has 15 residues. CDR3 in DNA: TGTGCCAGCAGCTTAGCAGGGGGCGCGGGGAATGAGCAGTTCTTC. It translates to CASSLAGGAGNEQFF.

This rearrangement joins TRBV12-5 to TRBJ1-1; TRBD1 matches at 8 bases. Losses at the gene ends were 1 base for V and 2 bases for J; bases not matched to a gene: 6. CDR1 is LGHNT and CDR2 is FRNRAP in the germline V gene. This CDR3 region has 16 residues. The CDR3 DNA reads as TGTGCTAGTGGTTTGGCCAGGGGGCGCTCTAACACTGAAGCTTTCTTT. It is translated as CASGLARGRSNTEAFF.

This clone showed up just a few times. The gene calls are TRBV6-5 and TRBJ2-7; 10 bases fit TRBD1. Germline V lookup: CDR1 MNHEY, CDR2 SVGAGI. V shed 8 bases, J shed 5 bases, and the junction held 6 bases outside the gene matches. The length of the CDR3 is 13 residues. The CDR3 DNA reads as TGTGCCAGCGGGAGGGACAGGGGCGACGAGCAGTACTTC. Protein: CASGRDRGDEQYF.

This clone has a single count. The J gene is TRBJ1-1, the V gene TRBV18, with 8 bases matching TRBD1. This CDR3 region has 13 residues. The V and J ends lost 5 bases and 7 bases, in that order; junction bases with no gene match: 6. CDR1 is KGHSH, CDR2 LQKENI, per germline. CDR3 loop: CASSSRTGFEAFF. The CDR3 region has the DNA TGTGCCAGCTCATCACGGACAGGGTTTGAAGCTTTCTTT.

In its sample, this clone was seen once. The chain is built from TRBV28 and TRBJ2-7; 8 bases are a match to TRBD1. V was pared by 7 bases and J by 1 base, with 9 bases of the junction left unmatched. Germline V lookup: CDR1 MDHEN, CDR2 SYDVKM. The length of the CDR3 is 15 residues. The CDR3 protein is CASIAQGQGSYEQYF. CDR3 bases: TGTGCCAGCATTGCCCAAGGACAGGGTTCCTACGAGCAGTACTTC.

The genes are TRBV18 and TRBJ2-7; D call uncertain. This CDR3 is 13 amino acids long. Looked up from germline, CDR1 is KGHSH and CDR2 is LQKENI. Trimming took 2 bases from V and 4 from J, leaving 9 bases between them. The CDR3 here is CASSPAAQYEQYF. The CDR3 region has the DNA TGTGCCAGCTCACCAGCGGCGCAGTACGAGCAGTACTTC.

The chain recombines TRBV28 with TRBJ1-1; weak D call: TRBD1 (6 bases). The CDR3 spans 13 residues. V lost 8 bases, J lost 3 bases, and 13 bases lay in between. Per germline, CDR1 MDHEN and CDR2 SYDVKM. DNA of the CDR3: TGTGCCAGCCGAGGACAGCCGGACACTGAAGCTTTCTTT. Translation gives CASRGQPDTEAFF.